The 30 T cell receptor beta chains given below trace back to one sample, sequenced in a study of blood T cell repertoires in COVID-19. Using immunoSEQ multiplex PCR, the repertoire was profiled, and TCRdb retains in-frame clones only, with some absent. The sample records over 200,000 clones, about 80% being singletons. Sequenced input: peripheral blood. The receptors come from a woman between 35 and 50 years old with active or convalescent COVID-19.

CDR3 DNA sequence: TGTGCCAGCAGTTACTCGGGGGCAGTGGCCTATGGCTACACCTTC. Translated, it gives CASSYSGAVAYGYTF. V is TRBV6-5 and J is TRBJ1-2, with D possibly being TRBD1 (6 bases). Germline V gives CDR1 MNHEY, CDR2 SVGAGI. Trimming took off 0 bases at V and 4 bases at J, with 12 bases between the two ends. The CDR3 has 15 amino acids.

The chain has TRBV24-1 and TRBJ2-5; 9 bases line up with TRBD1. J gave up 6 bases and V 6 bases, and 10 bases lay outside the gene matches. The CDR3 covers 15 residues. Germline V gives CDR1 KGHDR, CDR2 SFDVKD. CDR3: CATSMSGQGRKTQYF. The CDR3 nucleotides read TGTGCCACCAGTATGTCGGGACAGGGCCGTAAGACCCAGTACTTC.

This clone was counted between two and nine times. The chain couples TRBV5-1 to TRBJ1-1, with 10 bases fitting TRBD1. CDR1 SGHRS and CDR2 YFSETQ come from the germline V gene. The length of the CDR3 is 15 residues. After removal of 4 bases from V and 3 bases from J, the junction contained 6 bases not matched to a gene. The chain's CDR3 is CASSVRQGADTEAFF. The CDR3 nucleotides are TGCGCCAGCAGCGTACGACAGGGGGCCGACACTGAAGCTTTCTTT.

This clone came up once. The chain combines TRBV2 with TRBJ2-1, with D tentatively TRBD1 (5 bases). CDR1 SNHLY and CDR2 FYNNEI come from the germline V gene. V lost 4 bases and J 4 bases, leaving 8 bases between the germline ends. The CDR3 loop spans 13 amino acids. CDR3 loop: CASSVGEYNEQFF. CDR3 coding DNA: TGTGCCAGCAGTGTAGGGGAATACAATGAGCAGTTCTTC. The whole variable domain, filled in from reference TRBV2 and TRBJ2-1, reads EPEVTQTPSHQVTQMGQEVILRCVPISNHLYFYWYRQILGQKVEFLVSFYNNEISEKSEIFDDQFSVERPDGSNFTLKIRSTKLEDSAMYFCASSVGEYNEQFFGPGTRLTVL.

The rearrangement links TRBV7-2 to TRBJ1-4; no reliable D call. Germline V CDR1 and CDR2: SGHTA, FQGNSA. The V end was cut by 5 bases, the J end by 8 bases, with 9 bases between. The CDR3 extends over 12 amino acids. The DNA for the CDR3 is TGTGCCAGCAGCCCAACTCGCGAAAAACTGTTTTTT. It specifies CASSPTREKLFF.

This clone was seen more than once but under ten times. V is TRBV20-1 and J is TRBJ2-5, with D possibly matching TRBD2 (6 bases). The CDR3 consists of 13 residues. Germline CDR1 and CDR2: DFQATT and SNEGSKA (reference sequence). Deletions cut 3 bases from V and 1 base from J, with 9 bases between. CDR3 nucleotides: TGCAGTGCTAGTATACTAGCCCAAGAGACCCAGTACTTC. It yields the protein CSASILAQETQYF.

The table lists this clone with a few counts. The CDR3 is CASSPPGAGGEEQFF. CDR3 coding DNA: TGTGCCAGCAGCCCCCCCGGGGCGGGAGGAGAAGAGCAGTTCTTC. V gene TRBV7-3 combines with J gene TRBJ2-1; 8 nucleotides align to TRBD2. CDR3 length: 15 amino acids. Germline V CDR1 and CDR2: SGHTA, FQGTGA. Trimming cost V 5 bases and J 10 bases; bases outside gene matches: 13.

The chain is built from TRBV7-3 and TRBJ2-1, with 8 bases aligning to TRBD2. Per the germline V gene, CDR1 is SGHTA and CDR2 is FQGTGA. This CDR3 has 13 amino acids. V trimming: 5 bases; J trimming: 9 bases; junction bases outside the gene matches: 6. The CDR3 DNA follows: TGTGCCAGCAGCCCCAACAGCGGGAGTGAGCAGTTCTTC. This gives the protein CASSPNSGSEQFF. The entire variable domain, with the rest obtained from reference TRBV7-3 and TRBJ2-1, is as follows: GAGVSQTPSNKVTEKGKYVELRCDPISGHTALYWYRQSLGQGPEFLIYFQGTGAADDSGLPNDRFFAVRPEGSVSTLKIQRTERGDSAVYLCASSPNSGSEQFFGPGTRLTVL.

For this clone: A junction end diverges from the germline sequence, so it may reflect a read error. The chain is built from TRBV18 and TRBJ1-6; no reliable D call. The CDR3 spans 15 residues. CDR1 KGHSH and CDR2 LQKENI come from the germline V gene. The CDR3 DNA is TGTGCCAGCTCACCAATGTTTGCGGATAATTCGCCCCTCCACTTT. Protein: CASSPMFADNSPLHF.

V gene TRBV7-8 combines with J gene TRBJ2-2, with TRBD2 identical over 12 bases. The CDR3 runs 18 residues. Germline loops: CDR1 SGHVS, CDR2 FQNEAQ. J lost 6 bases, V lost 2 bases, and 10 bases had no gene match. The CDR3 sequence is CASSLFGSGLAGSGELFF. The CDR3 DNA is TGTGCCAGCAGCTTATTCGGGAGTGGACTAGCGGGGTCCGGGGAGCTGTTTTTT.

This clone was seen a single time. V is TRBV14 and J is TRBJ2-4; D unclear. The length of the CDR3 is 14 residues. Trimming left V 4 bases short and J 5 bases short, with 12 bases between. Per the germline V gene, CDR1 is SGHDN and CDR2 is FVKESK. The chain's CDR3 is CASSLVSPENIQYF. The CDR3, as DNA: TGTGCCAGCAGCCTAGTGAGCCCCGAAAACATTCAGTACTTC.

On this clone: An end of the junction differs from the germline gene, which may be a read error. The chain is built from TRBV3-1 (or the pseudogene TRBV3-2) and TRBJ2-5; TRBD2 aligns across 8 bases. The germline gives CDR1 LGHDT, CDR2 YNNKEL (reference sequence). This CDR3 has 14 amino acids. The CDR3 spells CASSRGGRQESQYF. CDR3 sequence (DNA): TGTGCCAGCAGCCGGGGCGGGAGGCAAGAGAGCCAGTACTTC.

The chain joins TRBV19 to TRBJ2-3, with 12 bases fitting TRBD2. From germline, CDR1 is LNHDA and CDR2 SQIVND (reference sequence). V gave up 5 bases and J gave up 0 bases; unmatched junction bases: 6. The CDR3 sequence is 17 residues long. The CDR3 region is CASSPGGTSGSTDTQYF. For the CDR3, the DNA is TGTGCCAGTAGTCCAGGGGGGACTAGCGGGAGCACAGATACGCAGTATTTT.

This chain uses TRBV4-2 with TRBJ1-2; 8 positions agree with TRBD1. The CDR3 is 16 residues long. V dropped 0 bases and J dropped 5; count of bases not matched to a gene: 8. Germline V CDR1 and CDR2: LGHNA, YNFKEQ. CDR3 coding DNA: TGTGCCAGCAGCCAAGATATGGGACAGGCCAATTATGGCTACACCTTC. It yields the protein CASSQDMGQANYGYTF.

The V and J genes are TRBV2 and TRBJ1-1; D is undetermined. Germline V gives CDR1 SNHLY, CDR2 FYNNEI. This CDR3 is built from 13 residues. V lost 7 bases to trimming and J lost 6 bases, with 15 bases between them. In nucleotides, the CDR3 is TGTGCCAGCAACCCCTCCTCCGAGCCTGAAGCTTTCTTT. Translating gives CASNPSSEPEAFF.

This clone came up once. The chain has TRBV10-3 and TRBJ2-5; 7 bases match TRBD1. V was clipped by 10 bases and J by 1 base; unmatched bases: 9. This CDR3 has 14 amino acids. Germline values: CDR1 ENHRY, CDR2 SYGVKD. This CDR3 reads CATKGTAVQETQYF. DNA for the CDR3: TGTGCCACCAAGGGGACAGCCGTCCAAGAGACCCAGTACTTC.

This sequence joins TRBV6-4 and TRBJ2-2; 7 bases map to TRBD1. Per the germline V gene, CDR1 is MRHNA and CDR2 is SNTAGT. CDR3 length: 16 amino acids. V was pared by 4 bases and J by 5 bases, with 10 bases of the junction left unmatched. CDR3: CASSVLPGGETGELFF. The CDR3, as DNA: TGTGCCAGCAGTGTACTCCCAGGGGGAGAAACCGGGGAGCTGTTTTTT.

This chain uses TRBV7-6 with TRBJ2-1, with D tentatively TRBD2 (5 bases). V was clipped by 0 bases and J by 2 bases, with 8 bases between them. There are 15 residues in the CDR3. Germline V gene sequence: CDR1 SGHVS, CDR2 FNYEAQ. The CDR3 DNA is TGTGCCAGCAGCTTAGCGCCCGGGACCTACAATGAGCAGTTCTTC. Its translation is CASSLAPGTYNEQFF.

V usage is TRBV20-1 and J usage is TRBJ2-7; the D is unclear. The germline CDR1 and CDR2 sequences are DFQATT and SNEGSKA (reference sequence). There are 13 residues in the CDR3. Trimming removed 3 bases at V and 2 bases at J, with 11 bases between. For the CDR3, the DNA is TGCAGTGCTAGTCGACACGTCACCTACGAGCAGTACTTC. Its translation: CSASRHVTYEQYF.

CDR3 region: CASSGQGYEQYF. CDR3 coding DNA: TGTGCCAGCAGTGGACAGGGCTACGAGCAGTACTTC. The chain couples TRBV2 to TRBJ2-7; 7 nucleotides match TRBD1. CDR1 is SNHLY and CDR2 is FYNNEI in the germline V gene. There are 12 residues in the CDR3. The V and J ends lost 4 bases and 3 bases, in that order; junction bases with no gene match: 0.

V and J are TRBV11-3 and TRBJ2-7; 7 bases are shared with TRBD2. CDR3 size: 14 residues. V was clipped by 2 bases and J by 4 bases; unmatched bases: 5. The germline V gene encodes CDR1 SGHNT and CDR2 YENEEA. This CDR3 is CASSLSGGEYEQYF. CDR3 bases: TGTGCCAGCAGCTTATCGGGGGGAGAATACGAGCAGTACTTC. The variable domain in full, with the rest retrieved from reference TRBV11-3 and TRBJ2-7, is EAGVVQSPRYKIIEKKQPVAFWCNPISGHNTLYWYLQNLGQGPELLIRYENEEAVDDSQLPKDRFSAERLKGVDSTLKIQPAELGDSAVYLCASSLSGGEYEQYFGPGTRLTVT.

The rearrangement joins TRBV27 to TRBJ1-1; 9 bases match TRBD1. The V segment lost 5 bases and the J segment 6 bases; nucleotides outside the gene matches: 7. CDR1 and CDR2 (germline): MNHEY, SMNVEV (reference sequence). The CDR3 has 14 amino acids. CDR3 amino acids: CASSVGQGSSEAFF. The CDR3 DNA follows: TGTGCCAGCAGTGTCGGACAGGGGAGCTCTGAAGCTTTCTTT.

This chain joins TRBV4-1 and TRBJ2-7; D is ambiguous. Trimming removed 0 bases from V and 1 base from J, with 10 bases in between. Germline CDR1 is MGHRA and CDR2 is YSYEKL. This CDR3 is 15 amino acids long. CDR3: CASSQDIGSSYEQYF. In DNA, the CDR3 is TGCGCCAGCAGCCAAGATATTGGCAGTTCCTACGAGCAGTACTTC.

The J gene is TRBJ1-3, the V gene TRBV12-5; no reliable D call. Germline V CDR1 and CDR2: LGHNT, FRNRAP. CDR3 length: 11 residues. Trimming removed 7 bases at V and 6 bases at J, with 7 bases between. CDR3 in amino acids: CASEEANTIYF. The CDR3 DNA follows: TGTGCTAGTGAGGAGGCAAACACCATATATTTT.

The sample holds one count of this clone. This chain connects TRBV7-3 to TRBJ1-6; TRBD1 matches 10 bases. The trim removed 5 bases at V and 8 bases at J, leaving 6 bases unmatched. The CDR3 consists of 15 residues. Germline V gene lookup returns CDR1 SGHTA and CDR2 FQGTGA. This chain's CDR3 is CASSPRGQGDSPLHF. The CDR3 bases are TGTGCCAGCAGCCCCCGAGGACAGGGGGATTCACCCCTCCACTTT. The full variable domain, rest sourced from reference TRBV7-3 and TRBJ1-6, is GAGVSQTPSNKVTEKGKYVELRCDPISGHTALYWYRQSLGQGPEFLIYFQGTGAADDSGLPNDRFFAVRPEGSVSTLKIQRTERGDSAVYLCASSPRGQGDSPLHFGNGTRLTVT.

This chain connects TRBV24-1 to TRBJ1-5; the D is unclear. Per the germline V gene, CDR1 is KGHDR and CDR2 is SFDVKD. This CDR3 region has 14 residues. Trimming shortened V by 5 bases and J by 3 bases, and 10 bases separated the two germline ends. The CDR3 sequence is CATSAGESNQPQHF. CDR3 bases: TGTGCCACCAGTGCCGGGGAATCCAATCAGCCCCAGCATTTT.

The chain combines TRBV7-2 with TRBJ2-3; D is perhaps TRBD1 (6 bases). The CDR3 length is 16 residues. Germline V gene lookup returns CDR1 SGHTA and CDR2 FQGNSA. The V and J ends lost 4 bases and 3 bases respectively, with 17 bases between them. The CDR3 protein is CASSSRMGAGTDTQYF. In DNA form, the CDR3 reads TGTGCCAGCAGCTCTCGGATGGGGGCCGGTACAGATACGCAGTATTTT.

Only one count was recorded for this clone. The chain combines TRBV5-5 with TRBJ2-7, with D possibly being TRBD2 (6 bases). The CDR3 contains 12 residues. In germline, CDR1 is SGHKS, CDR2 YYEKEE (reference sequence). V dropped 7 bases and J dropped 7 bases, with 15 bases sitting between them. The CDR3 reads CASARSGDEQYF. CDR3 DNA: TGTGCCAGCGCCCGGTCGGGGGATGAGCAGTACTTC.

CDR3 sequence: CSVGTHSPLHF. The CDR3, as DNA: TGCAGCGTTGGGACACATTCACCCCTCCACTTT. J is TRBJ1-6 and V is TRBV29-1; a possible D gene is TRBD1 (5 bases). The CDR3 runs 11 residues. Trimming took off 4 bases at V and 8 bases at J, with 6 bases between the two ends. Germline CDR1 is SQVTM and CDR2 is ANQGSEA.

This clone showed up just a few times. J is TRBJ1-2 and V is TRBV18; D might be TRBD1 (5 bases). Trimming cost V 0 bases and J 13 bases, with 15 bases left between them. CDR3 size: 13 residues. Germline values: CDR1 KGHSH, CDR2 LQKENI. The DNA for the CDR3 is TGTGCCAGCTCACCACCGGGCAAGAAGGGGCTCACCTTC. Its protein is CASSPPGKKGLTF.